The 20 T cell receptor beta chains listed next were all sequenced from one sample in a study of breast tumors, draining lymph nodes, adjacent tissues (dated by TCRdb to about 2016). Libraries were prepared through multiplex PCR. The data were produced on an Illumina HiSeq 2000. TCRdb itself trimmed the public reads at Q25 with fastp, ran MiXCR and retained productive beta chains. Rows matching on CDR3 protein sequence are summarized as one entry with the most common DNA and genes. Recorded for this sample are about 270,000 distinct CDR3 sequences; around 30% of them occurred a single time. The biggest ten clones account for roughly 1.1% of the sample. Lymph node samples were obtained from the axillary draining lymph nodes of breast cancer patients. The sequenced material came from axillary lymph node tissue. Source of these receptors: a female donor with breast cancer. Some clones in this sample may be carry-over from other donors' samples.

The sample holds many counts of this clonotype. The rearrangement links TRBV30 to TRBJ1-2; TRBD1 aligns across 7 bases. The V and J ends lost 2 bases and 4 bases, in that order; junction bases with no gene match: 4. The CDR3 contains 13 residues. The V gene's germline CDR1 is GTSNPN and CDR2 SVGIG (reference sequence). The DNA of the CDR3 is TGTGCCTGGAGTCCGACAGGGATCTATGGCTACACCTTC. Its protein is CAWSPTGIYGYTF.

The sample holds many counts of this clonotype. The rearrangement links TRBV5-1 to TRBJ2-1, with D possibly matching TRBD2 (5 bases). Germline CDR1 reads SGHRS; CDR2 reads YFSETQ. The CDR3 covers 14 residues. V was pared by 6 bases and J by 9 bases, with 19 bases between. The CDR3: CASNVRTFTGEQFF. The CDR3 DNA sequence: TGCGCCAGCAACGTCCGGACTTTTACGGGTGAGCAGTTCTTC. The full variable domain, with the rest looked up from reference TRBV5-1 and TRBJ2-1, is KAGVTQTPRYLIKTRGQQVTLSCSPISGHRSVSWYQQTPGQGLQFLFEYFSETQRNKGNFPGRFSGRQFSNSRSEMNVSTLELGDSALYLCASNVRTFTGEQFFGPGTRLTVL.

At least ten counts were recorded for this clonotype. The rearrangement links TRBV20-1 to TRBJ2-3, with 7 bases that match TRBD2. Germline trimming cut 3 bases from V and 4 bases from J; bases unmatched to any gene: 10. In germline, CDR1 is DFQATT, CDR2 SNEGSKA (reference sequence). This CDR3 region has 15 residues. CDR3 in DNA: TGCAGTGCTAGGCCCGAGCGGGGAGAGCCAGATACGCAGTATTTT. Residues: CSARPERGEPDTQYF.

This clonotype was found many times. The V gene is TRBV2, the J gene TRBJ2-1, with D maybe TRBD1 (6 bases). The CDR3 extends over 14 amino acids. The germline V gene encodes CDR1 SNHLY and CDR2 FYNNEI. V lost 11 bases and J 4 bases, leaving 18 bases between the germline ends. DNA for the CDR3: TGTGCCGCCCAGGGCCCAGGGGTGTACAATGAGCAGTTCTTC. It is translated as CAAQGPGVYNEQFF.

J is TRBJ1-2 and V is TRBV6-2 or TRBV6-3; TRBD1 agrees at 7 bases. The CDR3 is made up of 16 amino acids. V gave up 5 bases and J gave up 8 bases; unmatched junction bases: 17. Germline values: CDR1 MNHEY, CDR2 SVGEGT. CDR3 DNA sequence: TGTGCCAGCAGTCGGGCCGGGGCCGAGGGGGCTGGCGGCTACACCTTC. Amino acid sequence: CASSRAGAEGAGGYTF.

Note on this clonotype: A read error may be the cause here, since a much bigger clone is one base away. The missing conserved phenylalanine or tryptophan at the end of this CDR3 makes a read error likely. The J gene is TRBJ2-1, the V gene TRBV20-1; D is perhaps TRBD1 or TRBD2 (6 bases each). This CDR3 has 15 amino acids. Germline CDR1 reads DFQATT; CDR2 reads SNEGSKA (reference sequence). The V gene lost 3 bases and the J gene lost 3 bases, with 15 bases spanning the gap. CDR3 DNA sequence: TGCAGTGCTAGCTGGGGGGCTGGGATCTACAATGAGCAGTTCGTC. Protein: CSASWGAGIYNEQFV.

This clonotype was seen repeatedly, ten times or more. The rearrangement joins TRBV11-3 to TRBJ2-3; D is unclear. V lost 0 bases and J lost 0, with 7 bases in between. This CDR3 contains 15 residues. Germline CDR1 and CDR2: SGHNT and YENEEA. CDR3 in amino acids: CASSLDSRSTDTQYF. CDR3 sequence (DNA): TGTGCCAGCAGCTTAGATTCGAGGAGCACAGATACGCAGTATTTT.

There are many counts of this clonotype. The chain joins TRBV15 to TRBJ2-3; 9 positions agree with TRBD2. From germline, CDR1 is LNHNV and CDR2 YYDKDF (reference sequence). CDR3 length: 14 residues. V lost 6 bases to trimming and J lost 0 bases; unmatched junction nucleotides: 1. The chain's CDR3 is CATRTSGSTDTQYF. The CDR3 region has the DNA TGTGCCACCAGGACTAGCGGTAGCACAGATACGCAGTATTTT.

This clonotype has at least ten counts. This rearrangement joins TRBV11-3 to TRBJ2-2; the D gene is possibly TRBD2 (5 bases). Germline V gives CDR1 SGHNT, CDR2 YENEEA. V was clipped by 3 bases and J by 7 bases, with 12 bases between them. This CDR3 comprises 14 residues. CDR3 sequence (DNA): TGTGCCAGCAGCTTGAGAACGGGATTCGGGGAGCTGTTTTTT. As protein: CASSLRTGFGELFF.

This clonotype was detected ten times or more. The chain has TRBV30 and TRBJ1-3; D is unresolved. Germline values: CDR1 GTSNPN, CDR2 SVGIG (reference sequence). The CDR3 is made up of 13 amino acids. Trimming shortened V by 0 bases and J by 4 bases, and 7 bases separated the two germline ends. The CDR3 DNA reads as TGTGCCTGGAGTGTCGCCTCGGGAAACACCATATATTTT. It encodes CAWSVASGNTIYF.

The CDR3 DNA reads TGTGCCAGCAGCGCTCTAGCGGGAGGGCATCTCGGCGGGGAGCTGTTTTTT. Translated, it gives CASSALAGGHLGGELFF. The chain joins TRBV6-1 to TRBJ2-2; TRBD2 matches at 12 bases. V lost 6 bases to trimming and J lost 7 bases; unmatched junction nucleotides: 12. The CDR3 contains 17 residues. Germline lookup yields CDR1 MNHNS and CDR2 SASEGT.

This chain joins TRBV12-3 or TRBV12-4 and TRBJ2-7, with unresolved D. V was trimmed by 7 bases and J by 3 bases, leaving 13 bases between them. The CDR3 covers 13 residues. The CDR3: CASTRAEHYEQYF. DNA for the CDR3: TGTGCCAGCACTCGGGCGGAGCACTACGAGCAGTACTTC.

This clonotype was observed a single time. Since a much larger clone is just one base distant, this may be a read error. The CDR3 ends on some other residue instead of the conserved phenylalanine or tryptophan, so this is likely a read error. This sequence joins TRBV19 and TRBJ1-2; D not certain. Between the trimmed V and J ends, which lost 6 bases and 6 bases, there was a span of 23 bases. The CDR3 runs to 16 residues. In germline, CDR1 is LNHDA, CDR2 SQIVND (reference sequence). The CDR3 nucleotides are TGTGCCAGTAGCCGCCTCGGCGGGCAGAGCGACCATGGCTACACCCTC. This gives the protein CASSRLGGQSDHGYTL.

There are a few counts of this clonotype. The CDR3 sequence: CASSHVLAGHTGELFF. In DNA, the CDR3 is TGTGCCAGCAGTCACGTTTTAGCGGGCCACACCGGGGAGCTGTTTTTT. The V gene is TRBV6-5, the J gene TRBJ2-2; 7 nucleotides align to TRBD2. The junction had 9 bases not matched to a gene; V was cut back by 5 bases and J by 3 bases. Per germline, CDR1 MNHEY and CDR2 SVGAGI. CDR3 length equals 16 residues.

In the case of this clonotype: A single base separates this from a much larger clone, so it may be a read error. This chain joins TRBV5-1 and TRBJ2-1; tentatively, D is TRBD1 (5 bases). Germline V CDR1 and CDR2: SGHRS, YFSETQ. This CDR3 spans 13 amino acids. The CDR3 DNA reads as TGCGCCAGCAGCAGTCTCTCGGACAATGACCAGTTCTTC. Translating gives CASSSLSDNDQFF.

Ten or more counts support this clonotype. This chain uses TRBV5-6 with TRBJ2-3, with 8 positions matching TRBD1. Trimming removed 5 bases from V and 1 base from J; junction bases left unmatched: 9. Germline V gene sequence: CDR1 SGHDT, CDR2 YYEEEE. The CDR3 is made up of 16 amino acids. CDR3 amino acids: CASSPGQGSRTDTQYF. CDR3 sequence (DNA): TGTGCCAGCAGTCCCGGACAGGGATCCCGCACAGATACGCAGTATTTT.

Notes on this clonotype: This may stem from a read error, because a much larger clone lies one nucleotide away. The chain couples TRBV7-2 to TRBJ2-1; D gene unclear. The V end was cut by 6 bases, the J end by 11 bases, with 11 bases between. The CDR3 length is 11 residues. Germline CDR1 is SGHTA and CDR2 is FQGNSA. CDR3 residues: CASRNFNKQFF. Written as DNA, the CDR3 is TGTGCCAGCAGGAATTTTAATAAGCAGTTCTTC.

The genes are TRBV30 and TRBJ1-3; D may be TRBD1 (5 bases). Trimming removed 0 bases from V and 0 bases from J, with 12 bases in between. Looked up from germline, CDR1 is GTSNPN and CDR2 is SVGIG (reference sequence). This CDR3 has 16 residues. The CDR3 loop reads CAWSVRRGASGNTIYF. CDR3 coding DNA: TGTGCCTGGAGTGTACGGCGAGGGGCCTCTGGAAACACCATATATTTT.

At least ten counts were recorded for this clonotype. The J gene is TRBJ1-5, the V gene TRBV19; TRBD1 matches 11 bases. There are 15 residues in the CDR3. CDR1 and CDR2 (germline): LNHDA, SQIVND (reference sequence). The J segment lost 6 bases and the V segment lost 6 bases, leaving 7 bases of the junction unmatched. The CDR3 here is CASSPGQGAVQPQHF. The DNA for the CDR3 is TGTGCCAGTAGCCCTGGACAGGGGGCTGTTCAGCCCCAGCATTTT.

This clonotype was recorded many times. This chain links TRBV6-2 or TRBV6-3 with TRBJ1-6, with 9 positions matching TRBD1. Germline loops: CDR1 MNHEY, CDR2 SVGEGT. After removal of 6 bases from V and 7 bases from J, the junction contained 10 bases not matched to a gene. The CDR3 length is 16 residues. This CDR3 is CASSDGQGSWNSPLHF. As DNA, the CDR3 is TGTGCCAGCAGCGATGGACAGGGGAGTTGGAATTCACCCCTCCACTTT.